This is a list of T cell receptor beta chains from one sample in a study of cytomegalovirus exposure and HLA in healthy donors. Data came from immunoSEQ multiplex PCR; TCRdb stores just in-frame clones and leaves some out. The sample yields 150,000 to 200,000 clones, about three quarters seen once. The sequenced sample was PBMCs. These receptor sequences come from a man younger than 35 in good health and CMV-seropositive. Both conserved end residues are part of each CDR3. D genes are given only for firm matches. The listing skips clone size in some rows; elsewhere it reads once, few, many or a size class.

j_call	v_call	d_call	clone_size	cdr3_nt	cdr3_aa
TRBJ2-1	TRBV7-9	TRBD1	.	TGTGCCAGCAGTCCTGACAGGGGGTCCTACAATGAGCAGTTCTTC	CASSPDRGSYNEQFF
TRBJ2-1	TRBV5-1	.	.	TGCGCCAGCAGCTCTAGCCCCAGCTCCTACAATGAGCAGTTCTTC	CASSSSPSSYNEQFF
TRBJ1-3	TRBV13	.	.	TGTGCCAGCAGCCTAGGTGCGGACACCATATATTTT	CASSLGADTIYF
TRBJ2-2	TRBV6-6	TRBD1	.	TGTGCCAGCAGTTACGCGGAGGCGGACAGGGGCGGGGAGCTGTTTTTT	CASSYAEADRGGELFF
TRBJ2-1	TRBV11-3	.	.	TGTGCCAGCAGCTTAGCGGGGTCATACAATGAGCAGTTCTTC	CASSLAGSYNEQFF
TRBJ1-1	TRBV6-6	TRBD1	.	TGTGCCAGCAGTTCATCGGACAGGGGGGGCACTGAAGCTTTCTTT	CASSSSDRGGTEAFF
TRBJ2-3	TRBV27	TRBD2	.	TGTGCCAGCAGTGATTTGGGACTAGCGGGAGAGAGCACAGATACGCAGTATTTT	CASSDLGLAGESTDTQYF
TRBJ1-1	TRBV27	.	.	TGTGCCAGCAATTCTGCGGTGAACACTGAAGCTTTCTTT	CASNSAVNTEAFF
TRBJ2-3	TRBV5-1	TRBD2	.	TGCGCCAGCAGCTCGGGGACTAGCGGGAGTTTAGATACGCAGTATTTT	CASSSGTSGSLDTQYF
TRBJ2-1	TRBV2	TRBD2	.	TGTGCCAGCAGGTGGACTAGCGGATACAATGAGCAGTTCTTC	CASRWTSGYNEQFF
TRBJ1-4	TRBV7-8	.	.	TGTGCCAGCAGTTCCGCGAGGTCACTGTTTTTT	CASSSARSLFF
TRBJ1-2	TRBV2	.	.	TGTGCCACCCGGAGAACTTCGGGTGGTGACTATGGCTACACCTTC	CATRRTSGGDYGYTF
TRBJ2-2	TRBV9	.	.	TGTGCCAGCAGCGTAGTGTCTGCGGGGCTGAACACCGGGGAGCTGTTTTTT	CASSVVSAGLNTGELFF
TRBJ2-3	TRBV11-3	TRBD2	.	TGTGCCAGCAGCTTTAGCGGGAGAGCAGATACGCAGTATTTT	CASSFSGRADTQYF
TRBJ2-3	TRBV27	TRBD1	few	TGTGCCAGCAGTCCGGACAGGGGGGGGGCCACAGATACGCAGTATTTT	CASSPDRGGATDTQYF
TRBJ1-2	TRBV15	.	.	TGTGCCACCAGCCCTCCGGCGGGGTGGCGTGGCTACACCTTC	CATSPPAGWRGYTF
TRBJ2-1	TRBV11-2	.	.	TGTGCCAGCAGCTTACCCCCGGTGCATATCTCCTACAATGAGCAGTTCTTC	CASSLPPVHISYNEQFF
TRBJ2-2	TRBV27	TRBD1	.	TGTGCCAGCAGCCCAGGACAGGGACACGCGAACACCGGGGAGCTGTTTTTT	CASSPGQGHANTGELFF
TRBJ2-1	TRBV10-1	TRBD2	.	TGCGCCAGCAGTGTAGCGGGAGCCCCCAATGAGCAGTTCTTC	CASSVAGAPNEQFF
TRBJ2-3	TRBV4-1	TRBD2	.	TGCGCCAGCAGCCAAGGTCCGCTAGCGGGAGTAACAGATACGCAGTATTTT	CASSQGPLAGVTDTQYF
TRBJ2-2	TRBV6-4	TRBD1	.	TGTGCCAGCAGTGTCATTCCATGGACAGGGACGGCCACCGGGGAGCTGTTTTTT	CASSVIPWTGTATGELFF
TRBJ1-1	TRBV7-8	TRBD1	.	TGTGCCAGCAGCCGAGGGGGCTCCTTAGAAGCTTTCTTT	CASSRGGSLEAFF
TRBJ1-1	TRBV19	.	.	TGTGCCAGTAGTATATCCTCAGGGAGGGGTGAAGCTTTCTTT	CASSISSGRGEAFF
TRBJ2-2	TRBV6-6	.	.	TGTGCCAGCAACCCCCGGGGCACCGGGGAGCTGTTTTTT	CASNPRGTGELFF
TRBJ1-4	TRBV7-2	.	.	TGTGCCAGCAGCTTAGTAGGCAGGGTGGAAGGTGAAAAACTGTTTTTT	CASSLVGRVEGEKLFF
TRBJ2-3	TRBV7-2	.	.	TGTGCCAGCAGCTTACAGGCCTCTAGCACAGATACGCAGTATTTT	CASSLQASSTDTQYF
TRBJ2-1	TRBV4-2	TRBD2	.	TGTGCCAGCAGCCATGCGGGACTAGCGGGGGGGCCGGACAATGAGCAGTTCTTC	CASSHAGLAGGPDNEQFF
TRBJ2-3	TRBV6-5	TRBD2	.	TGTGCCAGCAAACCGGGACTAGCCACAGATACGCAGTATTTT	CASKPGLATDTQYF
TRBJ2-2	TRBV7-8	TRBD1	.	TGTGCCAGCAGCGCAATACAGGGGATCGGGGAGCTGTTTTTT	CASSAIQGIGELFF
TRBJ2-3	TRBV5-1	.	few	TGCGCCAGCAGCTTGGAGAGGGGCACAGATACGCAGTATTTT	CASSLERGTDTQYF
TRBJ2-3	TRBV27	.	once	TGTGCCAGCAGTTCGAGTAGCGTAGTGGGCACAGATACGCAGTATTTT	CASSSSSVVGTDTQYF
TRBJ2-2	TRBV5-6	TRBD2	.	TGTGCCAGCAGCTTTTGGCGGGGGGCTGGGACCGGGGAGCTGTTTTTT	CASSFWRGAGTGELFF
TRBJ1-5	TRBV10-3	.	.	TGTGCCATCAGTGAGTCCGGACGGGGGAGCAATCAGCCCCAGCATTTT	CAISESGRGSNQPQHF
TRBJ2-3	TRBV2	TRBD2	.	TGTGCCAGCGGGTCGGGACTAGCGGGGGCCGGAGATACGCAGTATTTT	CASGSGLAGAGDTQYF
TRBJ2-5	TRBV11-2	.	.	TGTGCCAGCAGTTTATCGCGGGAGACCCAGTACTTC	CASSLSRETQYF
TRBJ1-6	TRBV2	.	.	TGTGCCAGCAGCCTATCCGATTCACCCCTCCACTTT	CASSLSDSPLHF
TRBJ1-4	TRBV10-3	.	.	TGTGCCATCAGTGACGGGAATGAAAAACTGTTTTTT	CAISDGNEKLFF
TRBJ1-1	TRBV14	.	few	TGTGCCAGCAGCGTGGGCCGCTACACTGAAGCTTTCTTT	CASSVGRYTEAFF
TRBJ1-2	TRBV6-1	TRBD1	.	TGTGCCAGCAGTGAACAGGGGGACTATGGCTACACCTTC	CASSEQGDYGYTF
TRBJ1-1	TRBV21-1	.	.	TGTGCCAGCAGCGACCCGGGACAGGGACCCTGCACTGAAGCTTTCTTT	CASSDPGQGPCTEAFF
TRBJ1-1	TRBV27	TRBD1	once	TGTGCCAGCAGTTTGGGGACAGCAAACACTGAAGCTTTCTTT	CASSLGTANTEAFF
TRBJ1-1	TRBV5-8	TRBD1	few	TGTGCCATTTCGACAGGGTGGAACACTGAAGCTTTCTTT	CAISTGWNTEAFF
TRBJ2-2	TRBV7-6	.	.	TGTGCCAGCAGCCCCGGACTACGGGACACCGGGGAGCTGTTTTTT	CASSPGLRDTGELFF
TRBJ2-2	TRBV28	TRBD1	.	TGTGCCAGCAGGCAGGGGGCAGGGGAGCTGTTTTTT	CASRQGAGELFF
TRBJ2-5	TRBV7-6	TRBD1	.	TGTGCCAGCAGCCTTTTAGGGACAGGCCAAGAGACCCAGTACTTC	CASSLLGTGQETQYF
TRBJ1-3	TRBV7-9	.	few	TGTGCCAGCAGCTTAAATTCGCCAGGGCGATTCTCTGGAAACACCATATATTTT	CASSLNSPGRFSGNTIYF
TRBJ2-1	TRBV5-1	TRBD1	.	TGCGCCAGCAGCTTGGAGGGACAGGGAGGCAATGAGCAGTTCTTC	CASSLEGQGGNEQFF